Each of the 21 T cell receptor beta chains below was sequenced from the same sample in a study of blood T cell repertoires in COVID-19. The table came from immunoSEQ multiplex PCR; TCRdb's copy has only in-frame clones and leaves some out. This table holds approximately 90,000 clones, about 83% found once. The sample consisted of peripheral blood. Every receptor here comes from a human donor in a cohort sampled during active COVID-19.

The chain couples TRBV4-2 to TRBJ2-1; D is perhaps TRBD2 (5 bases). Per the germline V gene, CDR1 is LGHNA and CDR2 is YNFKEQ. This CDR3 is built from 15 residues. V was cut by 4 bases and J by 0 bases, with 10 bases left in between. CDR3 nucleotides: TGTGCCAGCAGCCGAAGCGGAAGCTCCTACAATGAGCAGTTCTTC. It yields the protein CASSRSGSSYNEQFF.

This chain joins TRBV30 and TRBJ2-5, with 7 bases aligning to TRBD2. V shed 5 bases, J shed 6 bases, and the junction held 9 bases outside the gene matches. The CDR3 is 13 residues long. In germline, CDR1 is GTSNPN, CDR2 SVGIG (reference sequence). CDR3 in DNA: TGTGCCTGGCAGGGCGGGAGCGCGAAGACCCAGTACTTC. Translated, it gives CAWQGGSAKTQYF.

This clone occurred a few times. This chain links TRBV6-6 with TRBJ1-3, with unresolved D. The CDR3 contains 13 residues. The V gene's germline CDR1 is MNHNY and CDR2 SVGAGI (reference sequence). V was cut by 5 bases and J by 0 bases, with 5 bases left in between. Here the CDR3 DNA reads TGTGCCAGCAGTGGCTCCTCTGGAAACACCATATATTTT. This gives the protein CASSGSSGNTIYF.

The chain uses TRBV5-6 and TRBJ2-5; 9 bases agree with TRBD2. This CDR3 spans 16 amino acids. V trimming: 2 bases; J trimming: 2 bases; junction bases outside the gene matches: 7. CDR1 is SGHDT, CDR2 YYEEEE, per germline. CDR3 residues: CASSFFAGGTQETQYF. In DNA, the CDR3 is TGTGCCAGCAGCTTTTTCGCGGGAGGGACTCAAGAGACCCAGTACTTC.

The chain joins TRBV6-2 or TRBV6-3 to TRBJ2-3; no clear D. V gave up 4 bases and J gave up 6 bases, with 14 bases separating them. CDR1 is MNHEY and CDR2 is SVGEGT in the germline V gene. The CDR3 runs 14 residues. CDR3 residues: CASSSRLGGDTQYF. DNA for the CDR3: TGTGCCAGCAGTTCTCGACTGGGTGGGGATACGCAGTATTTT.

This chain connects TRBV6-2 or TRBV6-3 to TRBJ2-7, with D possibly being TRBD1 (6 bases). Germline V gene sequence: CDR1 MNHEY, CDR2 SVGEGT. Trimming removed 2 bases at V and 6 bases at J, with 17 bases between. CDR3 size: 15 residues. This chain's CDR3 is CASSYESRDIFEQYF. The DNA of the CDR3 is TGTGCCAGCAGTTACGAGTCCCGGGACATTTTCGAGCAGTACTTC.

The rearrangement links TRBV5-1 to TRBJ1-1; 8 bases map to TRBD1. The CDR3 extends over 18 amino acids. The germline gives CDR1 SGHRS, CDR2 YFSETQ. The V and J ends lost 2 bases and 6 bases, in that order; junction bases with no gene match: 18. The CDR3 is CASSLYGVTGGRGSEAFF. The CDR3 nucleotides are TGCGCCAGCAGCTTATATGGGGTCACAGGGGGACGAGGGTCTGAAGCTTTCTTT.

This clone was seen only once. The chain has TRBV28 and TRBJ2-7; D uncertain. Germline-derived CDR1 and CDR2 are MDHEN and SYDVKM. Deletions cut 5 bases from V and 6 bases from J, with 17 bases between. The CDR3 sequence is 14 residues long. CDR3 region: CASSQTLPRVEQYF. For the CDR3, the DNA is TGTGCCAGCAGTCAAACCCTCCCCCGGGTCGAGCAGTACTTC.

The V and J genes are TRBV7-3 and TRBJ2-1; tentatively, D is TRBD2 (6 bases). The CDR3 spans 18 residues. In germline, CDR1 is SGHTA, CDR2 FQGTGA. V lost 5 bases and J lost 0, with 20 bases in between. As DNA, the CDR3 is TGTGCCAGCAGCCCCCGGGGAGCGGGCATGAGCTCCTACAATGAGCAGTTCTTC. Translated: CASSPRGAGMSSYNEQFF.

The rearrangement uses TRBV10-2 and TRBJ1-4; no clear D gene. Trimming took 7 bases from V and 8 from J, leaving 17 bases between them. Germline CDR1 WSHSY, CDR2 SAAADI. This CDR3 is 14 amino acids long. CDR3 bases: TGCGCCAGCACCGGAACGAGGGTTTCGGAAAAACTGTTTTTT. It is translated as CASTGTRVSEKLFF.

CDR3 sequence: CASSYPRNRRTDTQYF. The CDR3 DNA is TGTGCCAGCAGTTACCCGCGTAACAGACGCACAGATACGCAGTATTTT. The V gene is TRBV6-2 or TRBV6-3, the J gene TRBJ2-3, with D uncertain. The germline CDR1 and CDR2 sequences are MNHEY and SVGEGT. Trimming left V 2 bases short and J 1 base short, with 13 bases between. The CDR3 runs to 16 residues.

For the CDR3, the DNA is TGTGCCAGCAGTTCACGGACTAGCGGGGGGCAAGAGACCCAGTACTTC. It specifies CASSSRTSGGQETQYF. The chain employs TRBV28 and TRBJ2-5; 14 bases line up with TRBD2. There are 16 residues in the CDR3. V was clipped by 4 bases and J by 2 bases; unmatched bases: 3. Germline CDR1 MDHEN, CDR2 SYDVKM. Full variable domain (missing parts from reference TRBV28 and TRBJ2-5): DVKVTQSSRYLVKRTGEKVFLECVQDMDHENMFWYRQDPGLGLRLIYFSYDVKMKEKGDIPEGYSVSREKKERFSLILESASTNQTSMYLCASSSRTSGGQETQYFGPGTRLLVL.

V is TRBV4-1 and J is TRBJ2-7; maybe TRBD2 (6 bases). This CDR3 contains 20 residues. Trimming pared 3 bases from V and 5 bases from J, leaving 32 bases between. Germline-derived CDR1 and CDR2 are MGHRA and YSYEKL. CDR3 region: CASSHKILKERAGLGHEQYF. CDR3 nucleotides: TGCGCCAGCAGCCATAAAATCCTGAAGGAGCGGGCAGGGTTGGGTCACGAGCAGTACTTC.

This clone was counted between two and nine times. The chain employs TRBV6-2 or TRBV6-3 and TRBJ2-7; D is unclear. Germline CDR1 MNHEY, CDR2 SVGEGT. The length of the CDR3 is 13 residues. V shed 0 bases and J shed 6 bases, with 9 bases lying between them. CDR3 DNA sequence: TGTGCCAGCAGTTACTCACAGCAAATCGAGCAGTACTTC. Its translation: CASSYSQQIEQYF.

The rearrangement links TRBV18 to TRBJ1-2, with D possibly TRBD1 on 5 matching bases. The CDR3 sequence is 13 residues long. CDR1 and CDR2 from the germline V gene are KGHSH and LQKENI. V was shortened by 4 bases and J by 8 bases, with 14 bases between the two germline ends. The CDR3 DNA follows: TGTGCCAGCTCACGTTCCGGGGGTGAGGGCTACACCTTC. Translation: CASSRSGGEGYTF. Full variable domain (remainder filled in from reference TRBV18 and TRBJ1-2): NAGVMQNPRHLVRRRGQEARLRCSPMKGHSHVYWYRQLPEEGLKFMVYLQKENIIDESGMPKERFSAEFPKEGPSILRIQQVVRGDSAAYFCASSRSGGEGYTFGSGTRLTVV.

The chain is built from TRBV10-3 and TRBJ2-7, with a possible D match to TRBD1 (5 bases). The CDR3 totals 13 residues. Trimming shortened V by 2 bases and J by 4 bases, and 9 bases separated the two germline ends. Germline values: CDR1 ENHRY, CDR2 SYGVKD. The CDR3 nucleotides read TGTGCCATCAGTGAGAAGGGGCGTTACGAGCAGTACTTC. Amino acids: CAISEKGRYEQYF.

The chain uses TRBV24-1 and TRBJ2-3, with TRBD1 identical over 10 bases. There are 16 residues in the CDR3. V lost 4 bases, J lost 4 bases, and 7 bases stayed unmatched. Germline CDR1 KGHDR, CDR2 SFDVKD. DNA for the CDR3: TGTGCCACCAGTGACCTGACAGGGGGCTTGGCAGATACGCAGTATTTT. Translation gives CATSDLTGGLADTQYF.

This chain uses TRBV7-2 with TRBJ2-4; D remains ambiguous. Trimming shortened V by 2 bases and J by 2 bases, and 19 bases separated the two germline ends. The CDR3 is made up of 18 amino acids. CDR1 and CDR2 from the germline V gene are SGHTA and FQGNSA. CDR3 sequence reads: CASSLKLTVGVTKNIQYF. The CDR3, as DNA: TGTGCCAGCAGCTTAAAGCTAACAGTTGGTGTAACCAAAAACATTCAGTACTTC.

The chain uses TRBV6-2 or TRBV6-3 and TRBJ2-7, with 9 bases fitting TRBD1. The CDR3 is 16 amino acids. Germline V CDR1 and CDR2: MNHEY, SVGEGT. V lost 5 bases, J lost 0 bases, and 8 bases stayed unmatched. The DNA for the CDR3 is TGTGCCAGCAGTCTACACGGGACAGGGAGCTCCTACGAGCAGTACTTC. It specifies CASSLHGTGSSYEQYF.

The chain joins TRBV29-1 to TRBJ2-3; perhaps TRBD1 as D (5 bases). This CDR3 spans 14 amino acids. Germline V lookup: CDR1 SQVTM, CDR2 ANQGSEA. Deletions cut 6 bases from V and 5 bases from J, with 18 bases between. CDR3 residues: CSVCINQGIDTQYF. CDR3 nucleotide sequence: TGCAGCGTCTGCATCAACCAGGGTATAGATACGCAGTATTTT.

In nucleotides, the CDR3 is TGTGCCAGCAGTGTTAGAGGAGGCTACACCTTC. It specifies CASSVRGGYTF. This chain links TRBV2 with TRBJ1-2; unclear D gene. CDR1 is SNHLY and CDR2 is FYNNEI in the germline V gene. This CDR3 comprises 11 residues. The V gene lost 4 bases and the J gene lost 8 bases, with 8 bases spanning the gap.